This TCR beta chain was identified in a study of shared clonotypes between healthy human individuals. This table comes from immunoSEQ multiplex PCR, and its TCRdb copy is limited to in-frame clones, with some not included. The data show about 670,000 clones, more than 70% seen once. The V end lost 2 bases, the J end lost 7 bases, and 10 bases lay between the germline ends. The CDR3 sequence is 13 residues long. CDR1 is SGHKS, CDR2 YYEKEE, per germline (reference sequence). The TCR sequence derives from a woman in her 30s in good health. The chain carries TRBV5-5 and TRBJ1-5, with no clear D. Sequencing used memory CD4+ T cells sorted from blood. Stated subset: CD45RA-negative fraction. CDR3 coding DNA: TGTGCCAGCAGCTTACAACAGTCCCAGCCCCAGCATTTT. The encoded protein is CASSLQQSQPQHF.